These 30 T cell receptor beta chains came from one sample sequenced in a study of blood T cells in healthy people across ages. The second PCR ran roughly 6 to 11 cycles with a sample-barcoded 5' primer and J-beta primers. Via MiXCR, TCRdb re-called the 5' RACE reads, giving one row per CDR3 protein. In the table there are approximately 810,000 distinct CDR3 sequences, under 35% of which are singletons. Material for sequencing was blood. These receptors came from a woman of 80 years or more in good health.

The sample holds many counts of this clonotype. V is TRBV5-5 and J is TRBJ2-5; 11 bases map to TRBD2. CDR3 size: 17 residues. J gave up 1 base and V 1 base, and 6 bases lay outside the gene matches. Germline V CDR1 and CDR2: SGHKS, YYEKEE (reference sequence). CDR3 nucleotides: TGTGCCAGCAGCTTGCGCCCTAGCGGGGGGACCCAAGAGACCCAGTACTTC. Translation: CASSLRPSGGTQETQYF.

This clonotype was detected many times. V is TRBV28 and J is TRBJ2-5, with D possibly matching TRBD2 (7 bases). V was clipped by 5 bases and J by 4 bases, with 17 bases between them. The germline gives CDR1 MDHEN, CDR2 SYDVKM. This CDR3 has 15 amino acids. CDR3 DNA: TGTGCCAGCAGTAGCCGGGGGGCTGATCGAGAGACCCAGTACTTC. It specifies CASSSRGADRETQYF.

This clonotype was found a few times. The genes are TRBV29-1 and TRBJ1-5; D is unclear. V gave up 4 bases and J gave up 1 base, with 14 bases separating them. Germline V CDR1 and CDR2: SQVTM, ANQGSEA. This CDR3 is 15 amino acids long. CDR3: CSVVFAQASNQPQHF. The CDR3 DNA follows: TGCAGCGTTGTCTTTGCCCAGGCAAGCAATCAGCCCCAGCATTTT.

In its sample, this clonotype was seen many times. The J gene is TRBJ2-5, the V gene TRBV4-1; TRBD1 aligns across 7 bases. CDR1 MGHRA and CDR2 YSYEKL come from the germline V gene. The CDR3 totals 15 residues. Germline trimming cut 1 base from V and 4 bases from J; bases unmatched to any gene: 6. The CDR3 DNA follows: TGCGCCAGCAGCCAAGCTGACAGGGATGGAGAGACCCAGTACTTC. It is translated as CASSQADRDGETQYF.

The rearrangement joins TRBV2 to TRBJ2-1; D not resolved. Germline loops: CDR1 SNHLY, CDR2 FYNNEI. V was shortened by 0 bases and J by 12 bases, with 9 bases between the two germline ends. CDR3 length: 12 amino acids. For the CDR3, the DNA is TGTGCCAGCAGTGAAGCGGTAGATGGGCAGTTCTTC. It is translated as CASSEAVDGQFF.

In this sample, this clonotype turned up many times. V and J are TRBV20-1 and TRBJ1-2; D is unresolved. Germline V CDR1 and CDR2: DFQATT, SNEGSKA (reference sequence). This CDR3 has 16 residues. Trimming shortened V by 0 bases and J by 3 bases, and 17 bases separated the two germline ends. The CDR3 sequence is CSARDLVGAAYYGYTF. CDR3 DNA: TGCAGTGCTAGAGATTTAGTCGGCGCAGCCTACTATGGCTACACCTTC.

This clonotype was recorded at least ten times. The CDR3 bases are TGCGCCGGCGCGGGGAAACTCACAGATACGCAGTATTTT. Residues: CAGAGKLTDTQYF. The J gene is TRBJ2-3, the V gene TRBV10-1; a possible D gene is TRBD2 (6 bases). Trimming cost V 11 bases and J 2 bases, with 14 bases left between them. The CDR3 has 13 residues. Germline assignment: CDR1 WNHNN and CDR2 SYGVQD (reference sequence).

This clonotype was detected only a few times. The chain employs TRBV2 and TRBJ1-6; D may be TRBD1 (5 bases). CDR3 length: 15 residues. V was pared by 7 bases and J by 6 bases, with 16 bases between. From germline, CDR1 is SNHLY and CDR2 FYNNEI. The CDR3 region is CASTLYQGPNSPLHF. In nucleotides, the CDR3 is TGTGCCAGCACTTTATACCAGGGACCTAATTCACCCCTCCACTTT.

This clonotype showed up just a few times. The rearrangement uses TRBV20-1 and TRBJ1-4, with 8 bases fitting TRBD1. Germline-derived CDR1 and CDR2 are DFQATT and SNEGSKA (reference sequence). J lost 8 bases, V lost 6 bases, and 14 bases had no gene match. The CDR3 consists of 15 residues. Here the CDR3 DNA reads TGCAGTGCCCAAAAACTGCAGGGGGCTGGGGAAAAACTGTTTTTT. Protein sequence: CSAQKLQGAGEKLFF.

The chain carries TRBV12-3 or TRBV12-4 and TRBJ2-2, with 7 nucleotides matching TRBD1. V trimming: 7 bases; J trimming: 6 bases; junction bases outside the gene matches: 17. This CDR3 has 17 amino acids. For the CDR3, the DNA is TGTGCCAGCACCAAGCCGGGACAGAGTGGAAGTTCCGGGGAGCTGTTTTTT. It codes for CASTKPGQSGSSGELFF.

V usage is TRBV12-3 or TRBV12-4 and J usage is TRBJ2-2; 9 bases align to TRBD1. This CDR3 contains 16 residues. The trim removed 3 bases at V and 12 bases at J, leaving 14 bases unmatched. CDR3 in amino acids: CASSFPRRGQGWKLFF. The CDR3 DNA reads TGTGCCAGCAGTTTTCCCCGGCGGGGACAGGGCTGGAAGCTGTTTTTT.

This clonotype came up many times. The chain recombines TRBV7-9 with TRBJ2-5, with 7 nucleotides matching TRBD1. CDR3 length: 15 residues. The ends lost 2 bases at V and 3 bases at J; junction bases unmatched: 6. Germline assignment: CDR1 SEHNR and CDR2 FQNEAQ (reference sequence). The CDR3 DNA reads as TGTGCCAGCAGCTTACGGACAGGTATTGAAGAGACCCAGTACTTC. Protein sequence: CASSLRTGIEETQYF. Combining the CDR3 with reference TRBV7-9 and TRBJ2-5 gives the whole variable domain DTGVSQNPRHKITKRGQNVTFRCDPISEHNRLYWYRQTLGQGPEFLTYFQNEAQLEKSRLLSDRFSAERPKGSFSTLEIQRTEQGDSAMYLCASSLRTGIEETQYFGPGTRLLVL.

This clonotype was counted ten times or more. The gene calls are TRBV6-5 and TRBJ1-2, with D possibly being TRBD1 (5 bases). Germline V gene lookup returns CDR1 MNHEY and CDR2 SVGAGI. CDR3 length equals 13 residues. Trimming stripped 4 bases from V and 4 bases from J, with 10 bases between. This CDR3 is CASSSSGFYGYTF. The CDR3 DNA sequence: TGTGCCAGCAGTTCATCAGGGTTCTATGGCTACACCTTC.

The chain couples TRBV27 to TRBJ1-4; D may be TRBD1 (6 bases). With 6 bases removed from V and 4 bases from J, the gap between germline ends came to 15 bases. The germline gives CDR1 MNHEY, CDR2 SMNVEV (reference sequence). This CDR3 contains 15 residues. CDR3 DNA sequence: TGTGCCAGCAGCTCTACAGGGTTCTTTAATGAAAAACTGTTTTTT. It yields the protein CASSSTGFFNEKLFF.

This chain links TRBV18 with TRBJ1-1; D remains unclear. V dropped 4 bases and J dropped 5 bases, with 14 bases sitting between them. The germline gives CDR1 KGHSH, CDR2 LQKENI. The CDR3 runs to 14 residues. The CDR3 sequence: CASSLSEGGTEAFF. The CDR3 bases are TGTGCCAGCTCACTGTCAGAGGGAGGAACTGAAGCTTTCTTT.

At least ten counts were recorded for this clonotype. The chain recombines TRBV20-1 with TRBJ2-4; weak D call: TRBD1 (6 bases). Trimming took 3 bases from V and 5 from J, leaving 14 bases between them. The CDR3 extends over 14 amino acids. Germline V gene data show CDR1 as DFQATT and CDR2 as SNEGSKA (reference sequence). The DNA for the CDR3 is TGCAGTGCTAGGTGGGGGCAGGGCCAAAACATTCAGTACTTC. Amino acids: CSARWGQGQNIQYF.

This clonotype was detected a few times. This may come from a read error, since a much larger clone is one base off. The CDR3 nucleotides are TGTGTCAGCAGACTAGCGGGGTCCTACGAGCAGTACTTC. Translating gives CVSRLAGSYEQYF. This chain joins TRBV6-2 or TRBV6-3 and TRBJ2-7; TRBD2 matches 11 bases. The germline gives CDR1 MNHEY, CDR2 SVGEGT. There are 13 residues in the CDR3.

The CDR3 region has the DNA TGTGCCAGCAGTTACGCCACCCCGGGACCCCTAGGCTATGGCTACACCTTC. Translation gives CASSYATPGPLGYGYTF. The chain is built from TRBV6-6 and TRBJ1-2; TRBD1 might be the D (5 bases). The CDR3 is 17 amino acids. The V and J ends lost 2 bases and 4 bases respectively, with 20 bases between them. CDR1 is MNHNY, CDR2 SVGAGI, per germline (reference sequence).

The V gene is TRBV6-5, the J gene TRBJ2-1; TRBD1 aligns across 7 bases. J gave up 6 bases and V 4 bases, and 6 bases lay outside the gene matches. Per germline, CDR1 MNHEY and CDR2 SVGAGI. This CDR3 is 14 amino acids long. The CDR3 protein is CASSSPDRLNEQFF. In DNA, the CDR3 is TGTGCCAGCAGTTCCCCGGACAGGCTCAATGAGCAGTTCTTC.

This clonotype showed up just once. A much larger clone sits a single nucleotide away, making a read error possible. The chain joins TRBV29-1 to TRBJ2-3; TRBD2 aligns across 12 bases. The J segment lost 4 bases and the V segment lost 4 bases, leaving 12 bases of the junction unmatched. Germline V gives CDR1 SQVTM, CDR2 ANQGSEA. The CDR3 has 17 residues. CDR3 protein: CSVVRLAGGLGADTQYF. The CDR3 DNA reads as TGCAGCGTTGTAAGGCTAGCGGGGGGGCTTGGCGCAGATACGCAGTATTTT.

This sequence joins TRBV12-3 or TRBV12-4 and TRBJ1-3; D is uncertain. The CDR3 runs to 12 residues. The V end lost 3 bases, the J end lost 8 bases, and 8 bases lay between the germline ends. The CDR3 protein is CASSFYGDTIYF. The DNA for the CDR3 is TGTGCCAGCAGTTTTTATGGGGACACCATATATTTT.

This clonotype was detected many times. The rearrangement joins TRBV6-5 to TRBJ1-2; TRBD1 matches 8 bases. Germline CDR1 reads MNHEY; CDR2 reads SVGAGI. The CDR3 is 15 residues long. V lost 1 base, J lost 4 bases, and 5 bases stayed unmatched. CDR3 in DNA: TGTGCCAGCAGTTACTGGGCAGGGGGCACCTATGGCTACACCTTC. This codes for CASSYWAGGTYGYTF.

A word on this clonotype: This may be a read error, as it is one base from a much larger clone. The chain uses TRBV7-2 and TRBJ2-7; D is unresolved. The CDR3 has 14 amino acids. Germline V gene data show CDR1 as SGHTA and CDR2 as FQGNSA. V was clipped by 8 bases and J by 7 bases, with 21 bases between them. In DNA, the CDR3 is TGTGCCAGCCACCCGGATCAGCTTACCAATGAGCAGTACTTC. It yields the protein CASHPDQLTNEQYF.

This clonotype came up a few times. The rearrangement uses TRBV29-1 and TRBJ2-2; TRBD1 matches at 8 bases. With 7 bases clipped from V and 0 bases from J, the junction kept 7 bases outside the gene matches. Germline V gives CDR1 SQVTM, CDR2 ANQGSEA. This CDR3 comprises 15 residues. This CDR3 reads CSALRTGSNTGELFF. The CDR3, as DNA: TGCAGCGCCCTCCGGACAGGGTCGAACACCGGGGAGCTGTTTTTT.

This clonotype came up many times. The V gene is TRBV2, the J gene TRBJ2-4; D is undetermined. Germline CDR1 is SNHLY and CDR2 is FYNNEI. CDR3 size: 13 residues. V lost 10 bases and J lost 2, with 12 bases in between. Written as DNA, the CDR3 is TGTGCCAACACAGCCGGACCCAAAAACATTCAGTACTTC. Translation: CANTAGPKNIQYF.

The V and J genes are TRBV7-2 and TRBJ1-1; TRBD1 matches at 8 bases. CDR1 is SGHTA, CDR2 FQGNSA, per germline. V lost 8 bases, J lost 3 bases, and 8 bases stayed unmatched. The CDR3 spans 14 residues. The CDR3 here is CASGLQGGDTEAFF. DNA for the CDR3: TGTGCCAGCGGATTACAGGGGGGGGACACTGAAGCTTTCTTT.

As concerns this clonotype: Mismatch with germline at one junction end may stem from a read error. This chain's CDR3 is CAGSLEDWPLNTEAFF. As DNA, the CDR3 is TGTGCCGGCAGCTTAGAGGACTGGCCGTTGAACACTGAAGCTTTCTTT. This chain links TRBV7-2 with TRBJ1-1; D not certain. This CDR3 is built from 16 residues. CDR1 is SGHTA and CDR2 is FQGNSA in the germline V gene.

This clonotype came up many times. This chain connects TRBV7-9 to TRBJ2-3; D is undetermined. Trimming shortened V by 5 bases and J by 5 bases, and 11 bases separated the two germline ends. CDR1 and CDR2 from the germline V gene are SEHNR and FQNEAQ (reference sequence). There are 13 residues in the CDR3. CDR3 loop: CASSPSLLDTQYF. CDR3 nucleotides: TGTGCCAGCAGCCCTTCCCTTTTAGATACGCAGTATTTT.

This clonotype was counted between two and nine times. The gene calls are TRBV27 and TRBJ1-1; possibly TRBD1 for D (5 bases). V shed 8 bases and J shed 0 bases, with 13 bases lying between them. Germline CDR1 is MNHEY and CDR2 is SMNVEV (reference sequence). The CDR3 loop spans 14 amino acids. The CDR3 loop reads CASGADLMNTEAFF. The CDR3 region has the DNA TGTGCCAGCGGGGCAGATTTAATGAACACTGAAGCTTTCTTT.

This clonotype has at least ten counts. The chain couples TRBV3-1 to TRBJ2-5; D is tentatively TRBD1 or TRBD2 (5 bases each). The germline CDR1 and CDR2 sequences are LGHDT and YNNKEL (reference sequence). V was shortened by 0 bases and J by 4 bases, with 15 bases between the two germline ends. The CDR3 has 16 residues. The CDR3 is CASSQEGVLLPETQYF. In DNA form, the CDR3 reads TGTGCCAGCAGCCAAGAGGGGGTCCTCCTCCCAGAGACCCAGTACTTC.